This T cell receptor beta chain was identified in a study of regulatory T cells in long-lasting Graves disease. Time point noted: newly diagnosed GD, antithyroid drugs for less than 3 months. The TCR library used RNA extracted from PBMCs. Worth noting for this clonotype: A much bigger clone sits one base away, suggesting this may be a read error.

For TCR beta, libraries came from iRepertoire HTBI primers and Arm-PCR of CDR3 regions. MiXCR, run by TCRdb on the multiplex PCR reads, gives a single entry per CDR3 protein. The data contain 400,000 to 500,000 distinct CDR3 sequences, less than 15% of them singletons. The CDR3 contains 17 residues. Germline assignment: CDR1 MNHNS and CDR2 SASEGT. These data also formed part of another study, on T cells in Graves' hyperthyroidism and ophthalmopathy.

Specimen: peripheral blood mononuclear cells (PBMCs), collected at new diagnosis, from a patient treated with antithyroid drugs. V usage is TRBV6-1 and J usage is TRBJ2-3; 10 bases are a match to TRBD2. The TCR was taken from a woman aged 45-59 years with Graves disease. CDR3 region: CASSPEAGGRVGDTRYF. In nucleotides, the CDR3 is TGTGCCAGCAGTCCCGAAGCGGGAGGGAGGGTAGGAGATACGCGGTATTTT.